This T cell receptor (beta chain) was documented in a study of T cell responses to AZD1222 COVID-19 vaccine. Study results and caveats: Nearly half of spike-specific TCRs reportedly target variant regions that are unmutated in the B.1.351 and B.1.1.7 variants. Repertoires were collected only later (after the peak T cell response had occurred).

This CDR3 contains 14 residues. V shed 3 bases and J shed 11 bases, with 17 bases lying between them. Per germline, CDR1 LNHDA and CDR2 SQIVND (reference sequence). Libraries were prepared by immunoSEQ multiplex PCR; TCRdb keeps only in-frame clonotypes and omits some of them. The table lists approximately 200,000 clones, approximately 93% of them singletons, with approximately 1% in the top ten. On this clone: The antigen remains unidentified.

Second-dose intervals near 4 or 12 weeks were combined. This chain joins TRBV19 and TRBJ1-5; no reliable D call. The sequencing used peripheral blood, collected 28 days after the second AZD1222 dose. This clonotype originated in an adult who received the AZD1222 COVID-19 vaccine. The CDR3 DNA reads TGTGCCAGTAGTATCAGCTCCGCAGGAGGGTCCCAGCATTTT. It yields the protein CASSISSAGGSQHF.